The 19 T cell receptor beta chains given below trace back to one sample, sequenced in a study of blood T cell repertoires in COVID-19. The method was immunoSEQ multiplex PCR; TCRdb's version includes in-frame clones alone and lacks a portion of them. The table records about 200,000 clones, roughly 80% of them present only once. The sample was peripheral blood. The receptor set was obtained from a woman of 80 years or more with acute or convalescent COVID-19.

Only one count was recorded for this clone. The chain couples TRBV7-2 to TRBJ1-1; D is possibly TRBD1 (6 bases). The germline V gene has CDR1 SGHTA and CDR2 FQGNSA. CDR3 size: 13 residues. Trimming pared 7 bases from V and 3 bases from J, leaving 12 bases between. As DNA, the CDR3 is TGTGCCAGCACTTTATACAGGGACACTGAAGCTTTCTTT. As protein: CASTLYRDTEAFF. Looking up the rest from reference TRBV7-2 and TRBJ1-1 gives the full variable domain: GAGVSQSPSNKVTEKGKDVELRCDPISGHTALYWYRQSLGQGLEFLIYFQGNSAPDKSGLPSDRFSAERTGGSVSTLTIQRTQQEDSAVYLCASTLYRDTEAFFGQGTRLTVV.

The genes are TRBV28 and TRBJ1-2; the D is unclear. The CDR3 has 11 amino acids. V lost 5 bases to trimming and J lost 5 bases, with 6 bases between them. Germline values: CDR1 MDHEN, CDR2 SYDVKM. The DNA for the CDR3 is TGTGCCAGCAGTCGGGGTTATGGCTACACCTTC. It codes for CASSRGYGYTF.

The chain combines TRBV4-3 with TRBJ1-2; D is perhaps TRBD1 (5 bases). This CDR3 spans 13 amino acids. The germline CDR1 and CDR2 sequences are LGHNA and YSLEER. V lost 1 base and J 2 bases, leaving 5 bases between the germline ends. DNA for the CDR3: TGCGCCAGCAGCCAAGCAGGGAACTATGGCTACACCTTC. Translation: CASSQAGNYGYTF.

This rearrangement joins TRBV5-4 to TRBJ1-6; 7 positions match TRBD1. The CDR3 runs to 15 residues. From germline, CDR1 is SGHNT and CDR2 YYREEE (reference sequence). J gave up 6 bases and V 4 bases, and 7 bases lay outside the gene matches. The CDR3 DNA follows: TGTGCCAGCAGCACCACGGGACAGTTTAATTCACCCCTCCACTTT. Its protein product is CASSTTGQFNSPLHF.

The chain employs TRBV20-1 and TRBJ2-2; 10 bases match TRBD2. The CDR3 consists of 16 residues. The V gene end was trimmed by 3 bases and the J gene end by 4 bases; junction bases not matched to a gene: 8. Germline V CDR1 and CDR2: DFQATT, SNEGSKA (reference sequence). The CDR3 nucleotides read TGCAGTGCTAGTAGGGCTAGCGGGAGTGGCACCGGGGAGCTGTTTTTT. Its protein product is CSASRASGSGTGELFF.

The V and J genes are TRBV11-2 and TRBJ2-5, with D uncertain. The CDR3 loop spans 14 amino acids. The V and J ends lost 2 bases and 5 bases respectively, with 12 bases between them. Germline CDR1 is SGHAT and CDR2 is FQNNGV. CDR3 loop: CASSLPGLRETQYF. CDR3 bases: TGTGCCAGCAGCTTACCCGGGTTAAGGGAGACCCAGTACTTC.

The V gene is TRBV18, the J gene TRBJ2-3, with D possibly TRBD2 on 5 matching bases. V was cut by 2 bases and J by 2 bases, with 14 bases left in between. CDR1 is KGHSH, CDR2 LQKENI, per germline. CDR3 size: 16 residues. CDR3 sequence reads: CASSPSGLLNTDTQYF. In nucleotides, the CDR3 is TGTGCCAGCTCACCAAGCGGACTCTTAAACACAGATACGCAGTATTTT.

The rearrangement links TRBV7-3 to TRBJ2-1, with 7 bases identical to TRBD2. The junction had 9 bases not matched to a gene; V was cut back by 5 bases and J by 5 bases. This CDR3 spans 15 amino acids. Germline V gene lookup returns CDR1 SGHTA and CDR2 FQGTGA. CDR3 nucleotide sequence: TGTGCCAGCAGCGAATCAGCGGGACTAAACAATGAGCAGTTCTTC. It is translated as CASSESAGLNNEQFF. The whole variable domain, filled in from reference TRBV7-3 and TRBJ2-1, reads GAGVSQTPSNKVTEKGKYVELRCDPISGHTALYWYRQSLGQGPEFLIYFQGTGAADDSGLPNDRFFAVRPEGSVSTLKIQRTERGDSAVYLCASSESAGLNNEQFFGPGTRLTVL.

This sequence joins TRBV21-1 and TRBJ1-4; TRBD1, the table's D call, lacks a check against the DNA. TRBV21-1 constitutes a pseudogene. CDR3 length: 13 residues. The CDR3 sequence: CASSIYPQGKRLF. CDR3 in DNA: TGTGCCAGCAGCATATACCCGCAGGGCAAGAGGCTTTTT.

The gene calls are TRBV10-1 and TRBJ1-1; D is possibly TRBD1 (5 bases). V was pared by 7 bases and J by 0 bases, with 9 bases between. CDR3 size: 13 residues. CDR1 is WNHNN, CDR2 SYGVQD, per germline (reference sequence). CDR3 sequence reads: CASKGSMNTEAFF. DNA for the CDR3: TGCGCCAGCAAGGGGTCCATGAACACTGAAGCTTTCTTT.

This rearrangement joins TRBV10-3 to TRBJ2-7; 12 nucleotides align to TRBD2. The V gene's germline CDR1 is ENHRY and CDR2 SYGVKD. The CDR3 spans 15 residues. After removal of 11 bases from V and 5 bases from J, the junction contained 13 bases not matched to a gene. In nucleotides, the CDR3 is TGTGCCTCATCGAACCAACTAGCGGGAGGAGACGAGCAGTACTTC. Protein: CASSNQLAGGDEQYF.

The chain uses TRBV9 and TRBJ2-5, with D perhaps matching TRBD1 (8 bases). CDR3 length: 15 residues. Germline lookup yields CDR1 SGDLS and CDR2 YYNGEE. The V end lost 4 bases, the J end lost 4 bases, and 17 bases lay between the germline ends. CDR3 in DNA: TGTGCCAGCAGCCAAGGACAGGGAGGGAGAGAGACCCAGTACTTC. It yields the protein CASSQGQGGRETQYF.

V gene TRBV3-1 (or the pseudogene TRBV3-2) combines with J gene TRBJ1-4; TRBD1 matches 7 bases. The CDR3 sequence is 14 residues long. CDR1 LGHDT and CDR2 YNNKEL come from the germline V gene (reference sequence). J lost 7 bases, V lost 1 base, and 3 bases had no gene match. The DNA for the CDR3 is TGTGCCAGCAGCCAAGCCCACAGGGGTGAAAAACTGTTTTTT. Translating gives CASSQAHRGEKLFF.

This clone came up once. CDR3 in amino acids: CASSLAGTGINEQYF. Written as DNA, the CDR3 is TGTGCCAGCAGTTTAGCCGGGACAGGGATTAACGAGCAGTACTTC. The V gene is TRBV28, the J gene TRBJ2-7; the match to TRBD1 covers 9 bases. V was clipped by 2 bases and J by 5 bases; unmatched bases: 7. Germline values: CDR1 MDHEN, CDR2 SYDVKM. CDR3 length: 15 amino acids.

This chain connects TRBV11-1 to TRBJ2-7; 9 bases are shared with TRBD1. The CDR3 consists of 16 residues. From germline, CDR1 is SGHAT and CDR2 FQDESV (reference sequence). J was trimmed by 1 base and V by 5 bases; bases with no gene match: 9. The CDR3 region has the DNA TGTGCCAGCAGCCCGTCGACAGGGGGTTTATCCTACGAGCAGTACTTC. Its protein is CASSPSTGGLSYEQYF.

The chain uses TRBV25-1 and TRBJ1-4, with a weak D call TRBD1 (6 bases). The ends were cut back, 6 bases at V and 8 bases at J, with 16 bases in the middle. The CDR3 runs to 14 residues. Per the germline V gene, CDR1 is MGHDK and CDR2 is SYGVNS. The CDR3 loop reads CASRFGGANEKLFF. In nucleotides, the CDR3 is TGTGCCAGCAGGTTTGGGGGGGCGAACGAAAAACTGTTTTTT.

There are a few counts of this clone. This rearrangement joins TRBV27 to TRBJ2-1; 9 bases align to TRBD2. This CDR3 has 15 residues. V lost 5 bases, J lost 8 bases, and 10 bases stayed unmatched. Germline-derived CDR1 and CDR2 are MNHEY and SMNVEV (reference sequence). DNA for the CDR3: TGTGCCAGCAGTGCGAGCGGGAGGCGTGGTCATGAGCAGTTCTTC. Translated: CASSASGRRGHEQFF.

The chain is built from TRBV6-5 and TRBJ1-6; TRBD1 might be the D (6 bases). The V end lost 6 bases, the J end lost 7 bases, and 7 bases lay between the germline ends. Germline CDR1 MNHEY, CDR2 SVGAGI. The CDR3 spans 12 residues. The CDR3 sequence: CASRDSNSPLHF. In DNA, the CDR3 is TGTGCCAGCAGGGACAGCAATTCACCCCTCCACTTT.

CDR3 loop: CANLEPGTGLSNQPQHF. The CDR3 DNA follows: TGTGCCAATCTCGAGCCCGGGACAGGACTAAGCAATCAGCCCCAGCATTTT. V gene TRBV6-9 combines with J gene TRBJ1-5; TRBD1 agrees at 8 bases. The germline V gene has CDR1 MNHGY and CDR2 SVAAGI. This CDR3 has 17 residues. Losses at the gene ends were 10 bases for V and 1 base for J; bases not matched to a gene: 15.